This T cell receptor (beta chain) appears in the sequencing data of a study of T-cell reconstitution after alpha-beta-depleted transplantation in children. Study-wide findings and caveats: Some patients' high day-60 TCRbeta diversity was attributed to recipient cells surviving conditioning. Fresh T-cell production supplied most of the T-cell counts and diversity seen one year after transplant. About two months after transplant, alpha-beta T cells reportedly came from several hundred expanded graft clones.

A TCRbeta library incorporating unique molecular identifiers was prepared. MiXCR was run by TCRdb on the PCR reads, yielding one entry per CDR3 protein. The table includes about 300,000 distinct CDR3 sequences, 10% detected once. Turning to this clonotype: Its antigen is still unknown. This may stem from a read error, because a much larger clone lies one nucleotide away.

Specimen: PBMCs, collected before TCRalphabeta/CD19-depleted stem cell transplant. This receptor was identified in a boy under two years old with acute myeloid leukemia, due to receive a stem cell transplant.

The CDR3 region has the DNA TGCGACAGCAGCTTGGCGGCATTTCGGAACACTGAAGCTTTCTTT. Protein: CDSSLAAFRNTEAFF. V gene TRBV5-1 combines with J gene TRBJ1-1; D gene ambiguous. CDR3 length: 15 residues. In germline, CDR1 is SGHRS, CDR2 YFSETQ.